One sample yielded the 10 T cell receptor beta chains listed below, sequenced in a study of OX40 agonist ivuxolimab in advanced cancers. Library prep was done by the immunoSEQ multiplex PCR assay. Held by TCRdb, this immuneACCESS table contains in-frame sequences only and omits some clones. Under half of the omission traces to an unresolved V gene where checked; the cause of the rest is unknown. Within this sample are approximately 44,000 clones, with 80% of them counted one time only. Around 9.3% of the sample rests with the top ten. The input for sequencing was CD4+ or CD8+ T cells sorted from blood, taken in a trial of the OX40 agonist ivuxolimab. The receptors here all came from an adult with an advanced solid tumor such as melanoma, head and neck, liver or kidney cancer.

The chain employs TRBV7-2 and TRBJ2-7; no clear D. V dropped 5 bases and J dropped 9 bases, with 11 bases sitting between them. CDR3 length: 11 residues. From germline, CDR1 is SGHTA and CDR2 FQGNSA. CDR3 nucleotide sequence: TGTGCCAGCAGCGACCCCCCAGCGCAGTACTTC. It encodes CASSDPPAQYF.

V gene TRBV6-4 combines with J gene TRBJ2-3; no clear D gene. Germline lookup yields CDR1 MRHNA and CDR2 SNTAGT. CDR3 length equals 13 residues. Trimming stripped 2 bases from V and 6 bases from J, with 9 bases between. The CDR3 DNA reads TGTGCCAGCAGTGACCTCGGAGTGGATACGCAGTATTTT. Translated, it gives CASSDLGVDTQYF.

The table lists this clone with a few counts. V is TRBV5-5 and J is TRBJ1-5; 9 nucleotides line up with TRBD1. Germline V CDR1 and CDR2: SGHKS, YYEKEE (reference sequence). V was pared by 4 bases and J by 5 bases, with 7 bases of the junction left unmatched. There are 15 residues in the CDR3. This CDR3 reads CASSGAQGAYQPQHF. The CDR3 DNA sequence: TGTGCCAGCAGCGGGGCACAGGGGGCTTATCAGCCCCAGCATTTT.

This clone appeared a few times. The chain joins TRBV10-1 to TRBJ1-4; 8 bases agree with TRBD1. This CDR3 is built from 14 residues. Trimming removed 6 bases from V and 7 bases from J; junction bases left unmatched: 7. Germline V gives CDR1 WNHNN, CDR2 SYGVQD (reference sequence). CDR3 sequence: CASSQDRVSEKLFF. CDR3 sequence (DNA): TGCGCCAGCAGCCAGGACAGGGTATCTGAAAAACTGTTTTTT.

The V gene is TRBV18, the J gene TRBJ2-4, with D perhaps matching TRBD1 (6 bases). The ends were cut back, 6 bases at V and 9 bases at J, with 21 bases in the middle. Germline lookup yields CDR1 KGHSH and CDR2 LQKENI. This CDR3 contains 15 residues. CDR3: CASSLTRQDPLIQYF. The CDR3, as DNA: TGTGCCAGCTCCCTCACACGACAGGACCCGCTCATTCAGTACTTC.

The chain couples TRBV9 to TRBJ2-1, with 8 nucleotides matching TRBD1. The CDR3 spans 15 residues. Germline CDR1 and CDR2: SGDLS and YYNGEE. The V and J ends lost 0 bases and 3 bases, in that order; junction bases with no gene match: 2. CDR3 amino acids: CASSVAGGGYNEQFF. The CDR3 coding sequence is TGTGCCAGCAGCGTAGCAGGGGGCGGCTACAATGAGCAGTTCTTC.

V and J are TRBV29-1 and TRBJ1-1; D gene unclear. Per the germline V gene, CDR1 is SQVTM and CDR2 is ANQGSEA. The CDR3 sequence is 13 residues long. Trimming took 4 bases from V and 1 from J, leaving 10 bases between them. The CDR3 protein is CSVVVGTNTEAFF. The CDR3 DNA sequence: TGCAGCGTTGTAGTGGGAACGAACACTGAAGCTTTCTTT. The full variable domain, its missing parts supplied by reference TRBV29-1 and TRBJ1-1, is SAVISQKPSRDICQRGTSLTIQCQVDSQVTMMFWYRQQPGQSLTLIATANQGSEATYESGFVIDKFPISRPNLTFSTLTVSNMSPEDSSIYLCSVVVGTNTEAFFGQGTRLTVV.

The CDR3 nucleotides read TGCGCCAGCAGCTTGGAAGGGGCCTACGAGCAGTACTTC. Its translation: CASSLEGAYEQYF. The rearrangement joins TRBV5-1 to TRBJ2-7; perhaps TRBD1 as D (5 bases). Germline assignment: CDR1 SGHRS and CDR2 YFSETQ. V shed 0 bases and J shed 2 bases, with 6 bases lying between them. The CDR3 loop spans 13 amino acids. The full variable domain, its missing parts supplied by reference TRBV5-1 and TRBJ2-7, is KAGVTQTPRYLIKTRGQQVTLSCSPISGHRSVSWYQQTPGQGLQFLFEYFSETQRNKGNFPGRFSGRQFSNSRSEMNVSTLELGDSALYLCASSLEGAYEQYFGPGTRLTVT.

The chain combines TRBV7-6 with TRBJ2-5; 8 nucleotides line up with TRBD1. V lost 1 base to trimming and J lost 5 bases; unmatched junction nucleotides: 6. Germline assignment: CDR1 SGHVS and CDR2 FNYEAQ. This CDR3 has 15 residues. Here the CDR3 DNA reads TGTGCCAGCAGCTTAGAGGGCAGGGGGCACGAGACCCAGTACTTC. The encoded protein is CASSLEGRGHETQYF.

The chain joins TRBV27 to TRBJ2-3; the match to TRBD2 covers 9 bases. Germline lookup yields CDR1 MNHEY and CDR2 SMNVEV (reference sequence). The CDR3 sequence is 15 residues long. V lost 5 bases, J lost 2 bases, and 5 bases stayed unmatched. This CDR3 is CASSSSGSITDTQYF. CDR3 nucleotide sequence: TGTGCCAGCAGTAGTAGCGGGAGTATCACAGATACGCAGTATTTT.